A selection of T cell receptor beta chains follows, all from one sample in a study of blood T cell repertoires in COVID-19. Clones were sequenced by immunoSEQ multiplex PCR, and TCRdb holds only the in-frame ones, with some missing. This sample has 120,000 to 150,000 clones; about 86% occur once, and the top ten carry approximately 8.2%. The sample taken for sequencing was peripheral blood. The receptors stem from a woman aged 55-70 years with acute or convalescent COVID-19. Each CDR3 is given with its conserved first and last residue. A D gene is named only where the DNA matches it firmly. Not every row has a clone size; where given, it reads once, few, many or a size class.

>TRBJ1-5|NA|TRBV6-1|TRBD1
TGTGCCAGCAGTGATCGACAGGGTGGCGCTCAGCCCCAGCATTTT
CASSDRQGGAQPQHF
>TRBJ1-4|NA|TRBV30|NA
TGTGCCTGGAGTGTACGCCTATTAAGGGGCCTTAATGAAAAACTGTTTTTT
CAWSVRLLRGLNEKLFF
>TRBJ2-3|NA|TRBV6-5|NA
TGTGCCAGCAGTCTCAGGCCTAGCACAGATACGCAGTATTTT
CASSLRPSTDTQYF
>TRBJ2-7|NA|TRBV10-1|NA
TGCGCCAGCAGTGAGTCTCGCGGGATCGAGCAGTACTTC
CASSESRGIEQYF
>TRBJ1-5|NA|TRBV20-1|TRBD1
TGCAGTGCTAGTTCGGGACAGTTTAATCAGCCCCAGCATTTT
CSASSGQFNQPQHF
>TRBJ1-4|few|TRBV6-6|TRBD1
TGTGCCAGCAGTTCGGGACAGGGCCGTTCAGAGCTGTTTTTT
CASSSGQGRSELFF
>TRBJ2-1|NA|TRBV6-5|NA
TGTGCCAGCATTCAGGGGTGGCCGTTCTTC
CASIQGWPFF
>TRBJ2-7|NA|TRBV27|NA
TGTGCCAGCACCCTTCGGGGCTACGAGCAGTACTTC
CASTLRGYEQYF
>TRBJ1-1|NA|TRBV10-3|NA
TGTGCCATCAGTGAGTCCGGGGGGCTCACTGAAGCTTTCTTT
CAISESGGLTEAFF
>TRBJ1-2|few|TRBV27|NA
TGTGCCAGCAGTTCCCTTTTACGACGGGGGAACTATGGCTACACCTTC
CASSSLLRRGNYGYTF
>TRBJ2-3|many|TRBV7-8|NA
TGTGCCAGCAACCACCCGCGGGGTGCAGATACGCAGTATTTT
CASNHPRGADTQYF
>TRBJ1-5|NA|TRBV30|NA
TGTGCCTGGAGAGTCCCCTGGGGAGATAGCAATCAGCCCCAGCATTTT
CAWRVPWGDSNQPQHF
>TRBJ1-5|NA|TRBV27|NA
TGTGCCAGCTCAGAGGGTAACCAGCCCCAGCATTTT
CASSEGNQPQHF
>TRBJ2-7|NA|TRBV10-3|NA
TGTGCCATCAGTGATTCGGACAGAAACGAGCAGTACTTC
CAISDSDRNEQYF
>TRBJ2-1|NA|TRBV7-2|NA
TGTGCCAGCAGCTTAGCGGGGGGGCCCTACAATGAGCAGTTCTTC
CASSLAGGPYNEQFF
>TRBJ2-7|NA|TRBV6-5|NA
TGTGCCAGCAGCCCGCGGGACTCCTTCTCCTACGAGCAGTACTTC
CASSPRDSFSYEQYF
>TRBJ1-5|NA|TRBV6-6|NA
TGTGCCAGCAGAATCCAGGGTCTTCAGCCCCAGCATTTT
CASRIQGLQPQHF
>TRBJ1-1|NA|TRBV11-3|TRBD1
TGTGCCAGCAGCTTAGTGAACTGGGACAGAGTGCATGAAGCTTTCTTT
CASSLVNWDRVHEAFF
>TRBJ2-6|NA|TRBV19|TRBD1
TGTGCCAGTAGTCTCGGGACAGGTCCCTCAGGGGCCAACGTCCTGACTTTC
CASSLGTGPSGANVLTF
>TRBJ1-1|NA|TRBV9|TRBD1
TGTGCCAGCAGCGTAGCGACTACGGACAGGGACACTGAAGCTTTCTTT
CASSVATTDRDTEAFF
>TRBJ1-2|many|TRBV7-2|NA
TGTGCCAGCAGCTTAGTGATCTGGGGCGCAGCTAACTATGGCTACACCTTC
CASSLVIWGAANYGYTF
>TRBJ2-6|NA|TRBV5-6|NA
TGTGCCAGCAGCTTGTCAGGGGCCCCGATGAACTCTGGGGCCAACGTCCTGACTTTC
CASSLSGAPMNSGANVLTF
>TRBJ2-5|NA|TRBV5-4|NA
TGTGCCAGCAGCTCAGCAGGGTTTCAAGAGACCCAGTACTTC
CASSSAGFQETQYF
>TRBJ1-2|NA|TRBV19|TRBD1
TGTGCCAGTCTCGATGGACAGGGAGGTATCGATGGCTACACCTTC
CASLDGQGGIDGYTF
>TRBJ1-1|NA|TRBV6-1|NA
TGTGCCAGCAGTGTTGCACCCGGGACAACAATGAACACTGAAGCTTTCTTT
CASSVAPGTTMNTEAFF
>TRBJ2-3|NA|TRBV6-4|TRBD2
TGTGCCAGCAGTGCCTCAGGGCTAGCGGGGTACACAGATACGCAGTATTTT
CASSASGLAGYTDTQYF
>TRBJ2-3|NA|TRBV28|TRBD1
TGTGCCAGCAGTCTCACACCCGGGACAGGGTCGGAATATTTT
CASSLTPGTGSEYF
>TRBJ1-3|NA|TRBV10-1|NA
TGCGCCAGCAGTACAGGGTTAGGTGGAAACACCATATATTTT
CASSTGLGGNTIYF
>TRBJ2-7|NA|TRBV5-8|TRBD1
TGTGCCAGCAGCGCGGGACAGGCTCCCTACGAGCAGTACTTC
CASSAGQAPYEQYF